The present entry profiles one T cell receptor beta chain with its context. This entry is derived from a study of response to subunit inactivated influenza vaccine. In germline, CDR1 is KGHSH, CDR2 LQKENI. CDR3 length: 17 residues. Unmatched junction bases numbered 9, after V lost 4 bases and J lost 4 bases. MiXCR, run by TCRdb on the RT-PCR reads, gives a single entry per CDR3 protein. This sample carries about 500,000 distinct CDR3 sequences, about 15% of them seen once, and the ten largest clones take less than 4%. This sample comprised CD4+ T cells sorted from PBMCs, obtained around 25 months after vaccination. V and J are TRBV18 and TRBJ2-5, with TRBD2 identical over 13 bases. This clonotype originated in a man in his fifties or sixties who received an inactivated influenza vaccine. CDR3 sequence reads: CASSRRTSGSSPETQYF. The CDR3 DNA sequence: TGTGCCAGCTCACGCCGGACTAGCGGGAGTTCCCCAGAGACCCAGTACTTC.